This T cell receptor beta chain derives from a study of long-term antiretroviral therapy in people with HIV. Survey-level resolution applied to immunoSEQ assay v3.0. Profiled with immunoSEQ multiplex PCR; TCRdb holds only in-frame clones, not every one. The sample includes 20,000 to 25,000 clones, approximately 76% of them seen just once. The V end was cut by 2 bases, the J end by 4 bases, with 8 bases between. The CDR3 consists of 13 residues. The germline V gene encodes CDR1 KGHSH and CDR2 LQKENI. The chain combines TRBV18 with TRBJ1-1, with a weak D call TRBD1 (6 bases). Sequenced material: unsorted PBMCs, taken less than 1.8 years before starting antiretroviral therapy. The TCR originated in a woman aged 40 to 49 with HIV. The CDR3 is CASSPGGLTEAFF. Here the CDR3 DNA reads TGTGCCAGCTCACCAGGGGGCCTCACTGAAGCTTTCTTT.